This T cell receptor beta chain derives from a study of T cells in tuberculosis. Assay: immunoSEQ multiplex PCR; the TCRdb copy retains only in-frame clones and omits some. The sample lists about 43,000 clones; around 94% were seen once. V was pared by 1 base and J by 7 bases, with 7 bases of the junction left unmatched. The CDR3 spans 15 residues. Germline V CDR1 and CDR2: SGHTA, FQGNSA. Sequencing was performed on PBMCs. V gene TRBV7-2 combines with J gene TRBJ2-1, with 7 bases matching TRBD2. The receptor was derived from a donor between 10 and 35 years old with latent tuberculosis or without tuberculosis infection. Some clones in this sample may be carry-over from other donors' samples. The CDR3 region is CASSLGGSNRNEQFF. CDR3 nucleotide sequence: TGTGCCAGCAGCTTAGGCGGGAGCAATAGGAATGAGCAGTTCTTC.